A single sample gave rise to the 13 T cell receptor beta chains below, sequenced in a study of T-cell reconstitution after alpha-beta-depleted transplantation in children. Unique molecular identifiers were built into the TCRbeta library. TCRdb ran MiXCR on the PCR reads and lists one entry per CDR3 protein. The top ten clones hold approximately 1% of a sample with 600,000 to 700,000 distinct CDR3 sequences, roughly 15% of them seen once. The input for sequencing was PBMCs from the stem cell graft donor, taken from the stem cell graft. The receptors originated from a human donor who donated a stem cell graft to a child with acute myeloid leukemia.

J is TRBJ1-1 and V is TRBV11-2; D gene ambiguous. This CDR3 is 13 amino acids long. The germline CDR1 and CDR2 sequences are SGHAT and FQNNGV. V lost 3 bases and J lost 4, with 9 bases in between. The CDR3 sequence: CASSLNFRTEAFF. In nucleotides, the CDR3 is TGTGCCAGCAGCTTGAACTTTCGCACTGAAGCTTTCTTT.

This clonotype has ten or more counts. The CDR3 bases are TGCAGTGCCCTTCCGGGACGACTCTCTGGAAACACCATATATTTT. Translation: CSALPGRLSGNTIYF. V and J are TRBV20-1 and TRBJ1-3; possibly TRBD1 for D (5 bases). The germline V gene encodes CDR1 DFQATT and CDR2 SNEGSKA (reference sequence). Between the trimmed V and J ends, which lost 6 bases and 0 bases, there was a span of 15 bases. The CDR3 sequence is 15 residues long.

This clonotype was seen more than once but under ten times. The chain is built from TRBV12-3 or TRBV12-4 and TRBJ1-6; 10 bases fit TRBD1. This CDR3 is 16 amino acids long. J lost 9 bases, V lost 1 base, and 6 bases had no gene match. This CDR3 is CASSLGTGQGGSPLHF. The DNA for the CDR3 is TGTGCCAGCAGTTTAGGTACAGGACAGGGGGGTTCACCCCTCCACTTT.

Concerning this clonotype: This clone may be a read error of a much larger clone one base away. The chain has TRBV6-5 and TRBJ1-5; D is unclear. Germline-derived CDR1 and CDR2 are MNHEY and SVGAGI. The CDR3 contains 13 residues. The CDR3 here is CVSSYSRDQPQHF. For the CDR3, the DNA is TGTGTCAGCAGTTACTCACGTGATCAGCCCCAGCATTTT.

This clonotype has more than one count but fewer than ten. The chain couples TRBV5-6 to TRBJ1-1, with TRBD1 as a possible D gene (5 bases). In germline, CDR1 is SGHDT, CDR2 YYEEEE. Trimming pared 3 bases from V and 3 bases from J, leaving 15 bases between. The CDR3 spans 15 residues. The CDR3 nucleotides read TGTGCCAGCAGCTGGGGGGTAGGGTCGGACACTGAAGCTTTCTTT. Its translation: CASSWGVGSDTEAFF.

The DNA of the CDR3 is TGTGCCAGCAGTTTATTTGGGTTTAACACTGAAGCTTTCTTT. Protein product: CASSLFGFNTEAFF. The J gene is TRBJ1-1, the V gene TRBV27; D is uncertain. CDR3 length: 14 residues. From germline, CDR1 is MNHEY and CDR2 SMNVEV (reference sequence). The V end was cut by 1 base, the J end by 2 bases, with 8 bases between.

This clonotype was seen repeatedly, ten times or more. The chain links TRBV24-1 to TRBJ2-3; D perhaps matches TRBD2 (6 bases). CDR1 is KGHDR, CDR2 SFDVKD, per germline. The CDR3 contains 13 residues. V lost 7 bases and J 2 bases, leaving 9 bases between the germline ends. The CDR3 nucleotides read TGTGCCACCAGGGACTACCTCACAGATACGCAGTATTTT. The encoded protein is CATRDYLTDTQYF.

The CDR3 reads CSARLTGQVNTGELFF. Written as DNA, the CDR3 is TGCAGTGCTAGACTAACTGGACAGGTGAACACCGGGGAGCTGTTTTTT. The chain has TRBV20-1 and TRBJ2-2; TRBD1 aligns across 7 bases. This CDR3 spans 16 amino acids. Germline trimming cut 2 bases from V and 1 base from J; bases unmatched to any gene: 7. Germline assignment: CDR1 DFQATT and CDR2 SNEGSKA (reference sequence).

In its sample, this clonotype was seen many times. V usage is TRBV18 and J usage is TRBJ1-5, with D unclear. The CDR3 extends over 13 amino acids. V was clipped by 0 bases and J by 8 bases, with 8 bases between them. The V gene's germline CDR1 is KGHSH and CDR2 LQKENI. The DNA for the CDR3 is TGTGCCAGCTCACCACCGATCGGGGAGCCCCAGCATTTT. It encodes CASSPPIGEPQHF.

A single count supports this clonotype. The chain carries TRBV5-6 and TRBJ2-7; D gene unclear. The CDR3 consists of 15 residues. The germline CDR1 and CDR2 sequences are SGHDT and YYEEEE. The germline V and J ends were trimmed by 1 base and 0 bases, with 11 bases remaining between them. CDR3 sequence (DNA): TGTGCCAGCAGCTTGACGCCTTACAACTCCTACGAGCAGTACTTC. This translates into CASSLTPYNSYEQYF. Full variable domain (outside the CDR3, taken from reference TRBV5-6 and TRBJ2-7): DAGVTQSPTHLIKTRGQQVTLRCSPKSGHDTVSWYQQALGQGPQFIFQYYEEEERQRGNFPDRFSGHQFPNYSSELNVNALLLGDSALYLCASSLTPYNSYEQYFGPGTRLTVT.

The genes are TRBV7-2 and TRBJ1-3, with TRBD1 matching over 7 bases. The CDR3 contains 16 residues. The ends lost 5 bases at V and 4 bases at J; junction bases unmatched: 11. The germline V gene has CDR1 SGHTA and CDR2 FQGNSA. CDR3 protein: CASSVGDSGTGNTIYF. The DNA of the CDR3 is TGTGCCAGCAGCGTAGGGGACAGCGGGACCGGAAACACCATATATTTT.

The V gene is TRBV29-1, the J gene TRBJ1-2, with D unclear. This CDR3 spans 13 amino acids. The germline gives CDR1 SQVTM, CDR2 ANQGSEA. V shed 2 bases and J shed 1 base, with 8 bases lying between them. CDR3 residues: CSVENGVNYGYTF. For the CDR3, the DNA is TGCAGCGTTGAAAATGGAGTTAACTATGGCTACACCTTC.

This clonotype was detected only a few times. The chain uses TRBV20-1 and TRBJ2-2, with 9 bases aligning to TRBD2. CDR1 is DFQATT and CDR2 is SNEGSKA in the germline V gene (reference sequence). The CDR3 totals 15 residues. V lost 6 bases to trimming and J lost 10 bases; unmatched junction nucleotides: 15. CDR3 residues: CSAPAGGPMGVELFF. The CDR3 DNA reads TGCAGTGCCCCCGCGGGGGGGCCAATGGGTGTGGAGCTGTTTTTT.